The 8 T cell receptor beta chains below all came from one sample that was sequenced in a study of blood T cell repertoires in COVID-19. Here immunoSEQ multiplex PCR was the method, and the copy in TCRdb shows in-frame clones only, minus some. The sample has over 120,000 clones, around nine tenths seen once. Sequences were obtained from peripheral blood. These receptors all come from a woman aged 50 to 60 with active or convalescent COVID-19.

This chain uses TRBV5-8 with TRBJ1-1, with TRBD1 matching over 11 bases. V gave up 3 bases and J gave up 6 bases; unmatched junction bases: 1. CDR3 size: 13 residues. Germline CDR1 is SGHTS and CDR2 is YDEGEE. The CDR3 region is CASSWGQGAEAFF. Written as DNA, the CDR3 is TGTGCCAGCAGCTGGGGACAGGGGGCTGAAGCTTTCTTT.

CDR3 bases: TGCGCCAGCAGCCAAGGGAGGACAGGGGTATCTACGCAGTATTTT. Translation: CASSQGRTGVSTQYF. This chain connects TRBV4-1 to TRBJ2-3, with 9 bases identical to TRBD1. Germline CDR1 and CDR2: MGHRA and YSYEKL. The junction had 7 bases not matched to a gene; V was cut back by 1 base and J by 8 bases. The CDR3 loop spans 15 amino acids.

The J gene is TRBJ2-3, the V gene TRBV10-3; possibly TRBD2 for D (5 bases). Trimming left V 3 bases short and J 1 base short, with 11 bases between. CDR3 length equals 15 residues. Germline CDR1 is ENHRY and CDR2 is SYGVKD. The CDR3 DNA reads as TGTGCCATCAGTGAAGGGCTAGCAGGCACAGATACGCAGTATTTT. It yields the protein CAISEGLAGTDTQYF.

This rearrangement joins TRBV6-5 to TRBJ1-4; 8 nucleotides align to TRBD1. This CDR3 is 15 amino acids long. V dropped 2 bases and J dropped 5; count of bases not matched to a gene: 4. CDR1 is MNHEY, CDR2 SVGAGI, per germline. The CDR3, as DNA: TGTGCCAGCAGTTACACCAGGGGGCCCAATGAAAAACTGTTTTTT. Residues: CASSYTRGPNEKLFF.

This clone was detected once. The chain is built from TRBV6-5 and TRBJ2-7; 8 nucleotides agree with TRBD2. CDR1 and CDR2 from the germline V gene are MNHEY and SVGAGI. CDR3 length: 15 residues. Losses at the gene ends were 0 bases for V and 3 bases for J; bases not matched to a gene: 4. The CDR3 bases are TGTGCCAGCAGTTACTCACGGGAGGGTTTCTACGAGCAGTACTTC. It is translated as CASSYSREGFYEQYF.

A single count supports this clone. V is TRBV3-1 (or the pseudogene TRBV3-2) and J is TRBJ2-7; D might be TRBD1 (6 bases). The V gene's germline CDR1 is LGHDT and CDR2 YNNKEL (reference sequence). Trimming shortened V by 4 bases and J by 2 bases, and 6 bases separated the two germline ends. This CDR3 comprises 12 residues. The CDR3 loop reads CASSRQAYEQYF. CDR3 DNA sequence: TGTGCCAGCAGCCGACAGGCCTACGAGCAGTACTTC.

This clone was detected a few times. The J gene is TRBJ1-4, the V gene TRBV27; D might be TRBD1 (5 bases). CDR1 is MNHEY, CDR2 SMNVEV, per germline (reference sequence). This CDR3 has 15 residues. Trimming took 2 bases from V and 9 from J, leaving 16 bases between them. Here the CDR3 DNA reads TGTGCCAGCAGTTTACTCGACAGACCAGGACAAAAACTGTTTTTT. Its protein is CASSLLDRPGQKLFF.

This clone was observed a few times. The rearrangement links TRBV4-1 to TRBJ2-2; 7 bases fit TRBD2. CDR3 length: 17 residues. Germline CDR1 reads MGHRA; CDR2 reads YSYEKL. After removal of 1 base from V and 0 bases from J, the junction contained 5 bases not matched to a gene. CDR3: CASSQGYSGANTGELFF. The CDR3 coding sequence is TGCGCCAGCAGCCAAGGGTACAGCGGGGCGAACACCGGGGAGCTGTTTTTT.